This T cell receptor (beta chain) was recorded in a study of cytomegalovirus exposure and HLA in healthy donors. Between the trimmed V and J ends, which lost 1 base and 7 bases, there was a span of 13 bases. This CDR3 spans 15 amino acids. The germline V gene encodes CDR1 SGHTA and CDR2 FQGNSA. Broader study findings: A later analysis linked 15,000 to 20,000 TCR beta sequences to HLA alleles at 0.05 false discovery rate.

As for this clone: The antigen is unknown.

Researchers ran the PCR with 60 Vbeta and 13 Jbeta primers. Here immunoSEQ multiplex PCR was the method, and the copy in TCRdb shows in-frame clones only, minus some. Altogether 130,000 or so clones are present, around 81% being singletons, with the ten largest covering 2% to 2.5%. The chain links TRBV7-2 to TRBJ1-4, with D possibly TRBD1 on 6 matching bases. The source of this sequence is a woman aged 40 to 55 in good health and CMV-seronegative. Sequences were obtained from PBMCs. CDR3 coding DNA: TGTGCCAGCAGCTTAGGAAACAGGGAGGGTGAAAAACTGTTTTTT. Protein product: CASSLGNREGEKLFF. The full variable domain, rest sourced from reference TRBV7-2 and TRBJ1-4, is GAGVSQSPSNKVTEKGKDVELRCDPISGHTALYWYRQSLGQGLEFLIYFQGNSAPDKSGLPSDRFSAERTGGSVSTLTIQRTQQEDSAVYLCASSLGNREGEKLFFGSGTQLSVL.